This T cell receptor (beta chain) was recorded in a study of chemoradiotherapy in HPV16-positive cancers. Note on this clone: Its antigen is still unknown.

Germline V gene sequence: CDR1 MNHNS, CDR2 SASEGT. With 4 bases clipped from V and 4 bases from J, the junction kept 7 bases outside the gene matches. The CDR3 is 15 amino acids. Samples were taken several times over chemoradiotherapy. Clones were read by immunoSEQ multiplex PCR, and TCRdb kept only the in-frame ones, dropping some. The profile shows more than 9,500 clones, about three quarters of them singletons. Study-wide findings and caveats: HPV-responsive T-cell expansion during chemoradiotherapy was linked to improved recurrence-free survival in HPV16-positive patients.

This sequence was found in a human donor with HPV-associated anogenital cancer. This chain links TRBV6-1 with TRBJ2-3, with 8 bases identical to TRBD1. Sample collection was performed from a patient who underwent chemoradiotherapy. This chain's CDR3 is CASSVDRGEPDTQYF. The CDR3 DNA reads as TGTGCCAGCAGTGTCGACAGGGGAGAGCCAGATACGCAGTATTTT.